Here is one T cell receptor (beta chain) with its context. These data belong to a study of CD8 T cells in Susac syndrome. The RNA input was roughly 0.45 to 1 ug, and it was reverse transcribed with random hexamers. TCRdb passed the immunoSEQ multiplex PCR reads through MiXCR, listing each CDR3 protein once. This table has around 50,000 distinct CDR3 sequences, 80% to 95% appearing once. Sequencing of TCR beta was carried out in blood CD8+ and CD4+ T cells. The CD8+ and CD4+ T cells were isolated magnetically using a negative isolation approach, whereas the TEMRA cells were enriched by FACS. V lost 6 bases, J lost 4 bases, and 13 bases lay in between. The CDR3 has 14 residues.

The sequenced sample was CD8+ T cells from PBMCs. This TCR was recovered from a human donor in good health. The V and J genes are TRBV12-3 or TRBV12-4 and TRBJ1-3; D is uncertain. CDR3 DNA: TGTGCCAGCAGCATAAATATCTACGGAAACACCATATATTTT. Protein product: CASSINIYGNTIYF.